These T cell receptor beta chains were read from a single sample in a study of T cell responses to AZD1222 COVID-19 vaccine. Sequencing used immunoSEQ multiplex PCR; TCRdb keeps in-frame clones, though not all of them. This sample has 100,000 or so clones, with just under 90% found just once. This material consisted of peripheral blood, taken on day 0 of AZD1222 vaccination. The receptors shown here come from an adult in good health. CDR3s leave out the opening cysteine and the closing phenylalanine or tryptophan. Rows may omit the clone size; those that give it use once, few, many or a size class.

TRBV6-1,NA,TRBJ1-6,ASSERQGVYNSPLH
TRBV29-1,NA,TRBJ2-7,SVSSDWLGYEQY
TRBV5-6,NA,TRBJ2-1,ASTVTARTSVNEQF
TRBV5-8,NA,TRBJ2-3,ASSFDHTDTQY
TRBV6-4,NA,TRBJ1-2,ATSPGTGAFGYT
TRBV5-3,NA,TRBJ2-5,ARSFPRQETQY
TRBV24-1,NA,TRBJ2-5,ATSDSGTGGGETQY
TRBV4-3,NA,TRBJ1-6,ASSPGQPNSPLH
TRBV3-1/TRBV3-2,NA,TRBJ1-3,ASSQVEGRGTIY
TRBV3-1/TRBV3-2,NA,TRBJ2-5,ASSQGGTSGIEETQY
TRBV7-2,NA,TRBJ2-1,ASSDTQRVNYNEQF
TRBV7-2,once,TRBJ2-7,ASSLRRLAGESLSYEQY
TRBV14,NA,TRBJ2-7,ASSNPGPSYEQY
TRBV4-3,NA,TRBJ2-1,ASSQDWTSAEQF
TRBV7-4,NA,TRBJ2-3,ASSSGLAGGTDTQY
TRBV16,NA,TRBJ1-2,ASSQKLWSLTAYT
TRBV19,NA,TRBJ2-3,ASRTGGSTDTQY
TRBV28,NA,TRBJ2-1,AGRGPYDNEQF
TRBV27,NA,TRBJ1-5,ASRGTGSNQPQH
TRBV7-9,NA,TRBJ2-1,ASTGTRDYNEQF
TRBV27,NA,TRBJ1-2,ASSLGVSGGYGYT
TRBV19,NA,TRBJ1-2,ASSIDSNGYGYT
TRBV19,NA,TRBJ2-1,ASSIGFGTLYNEQF
TRBV20-1,NA,TRBJ1-1,SARTSVGAF
TRBV7-8,NA,TRBJ1-1,ASSLLRGQTEAF
TRBV3-1/TRBV3-2,NA,TRBJ1-5,ASSQDLMQPQH
TRBV5-1,NA,TRBJ2-2,ASSPGQANTGELF
TRBV28,NA,TRBJ1-6,ASRGSAYNSPLH
TRBV6-1,NA,TRBJ2-7,ASSDAGRGEQY
TRBV4-2,NA,TRBJ2-1,ASSQDPRKGSYNEQF
TRBV2,NA,TRBJ1-4,ASSEDRGKGEKLF
TRBV19,NA,TRBJ2-7,ASSQTSISYEQY
TRBV7-2,NA,TRBJ2-7,ASSPGGYEQY
TRBV5-4,NA,TRBJ1-2,ASSLSGDTNYGYT
TRBV5-4,NA,TRBJ2-1,ASSLGGSYSNEQF
TRBV5-6,NA,TRBJ2-7,ASSTGIPRDSTYEQY
TRBV7-2,few,TRBJ1-5,ASSLAVGDQPQH
TRBV24-1,NA,TRBJ2-1,ATSDRRDRNEQF
TRBV4-2,once,TRBJ1-1,ASSLRRVNTEAF
TRBV15,few,TRBJ2-7,ATSSGTGGNEQY
TRBV12-3/TRBV12-4,NA,TRBJ2-7,ASSLEGLYEQY
TRBV6-6,few,TRBJ1-1,ASSYTGQGGPEAF
TRBV3-1/TRBV3-2,NA,TRBJ2-1,ASSRSGMNYNEQF
TRBV2,NA,TRBJ1-6,ASKTSGVSYNSPLH
TRBV9,NA,TRBJ2-1,ASSADGTPHNEQF
TRBV7-3,NA,TRBJ2-3,ASSRGQTDTQY